These T cell receptor beta chains were read from a single sample in a study of shared clonotypes between healthy human individuals. Generated by immunoSEQ multiplex PCR, the TCRdb table keeps only in-frame clones and is missing some. The sample carries a few hundred thousand clones, 95% to 98% recorded once. Sequenced sample: naive CD4+ T cells sorted from blood. Every receptor here comes from a woman aged 25 to 39 in good health. CDR3s leave out the opening cysteine and the closing phenylalanine or tryptophan. Where a row states a size, it is once, few, many or the class of an expanded clone; other rows omit it.

- | TRBJ1-1 | TRBV19 | ASSIQGAGMNTEAF
- | TRBJ2-2 | TRBV7-2 | ASSPTGYGELF
- | TRBJ2-5 | TRBV29-1 | SVGEGTSGIPETQY
- | TRBJ1-2 | TRBV27 | ASSRNRSRGYT
- | TRBJ2-2 | TRBV11-1 | ASSWIRAGELF
- | TRBJ2-5 | TRBV29-1 | SILVSRWETQY
- | TRBJ2-2 | TRBV5-1 | ASRDRPDTGELF
- | TRBJ2-7 | TRBV5-1 | ASSSGVLLDLETYEQY
- | TRBJ2-4 | TRBV7-8 | ASSLSAGERAKNIQY
- | TRBJ1-1 | TRBV6-5 | ASNVDRVNTEAF
- | TRBJ1-5 | TRBV27 | ASSPWTGGEAQPQH
- | TRBJ2-7 | TRBV18 | ASSTGPLIYEQY
once | TRBJ2-3 | TRBV5-1 | ASSTGSGWVDTQY
once | TRBJ1-5 | TRBV27 | ASRESNSNQPQH
- | TRBJ2-7 | TRBV28 | ASSPPGGPQY
- | TRBJ2-1 | TRBV19 | ASAEDRPYNEQF
- | TRBJ2-3 | TRBV6-5 | ASSYAHTSTDTQY
- | TRBJ1-1 | TRBV28 | ASSAATGPSAAF
- | TRBJ2-3 | TRBV9 | ASSVVGLAGFTDTQY
- | TRBJ2-5 | TRBV29-1 | SVLGRLVQTQY
- | TRBJ2-5 | TRBV5-1 | ASSSGQGHQETQY
- | TRBJ1-2 | TRBV15 | ATSRFPEDRLGYGYT
once | TRBJ2-3 | TRBV7-9 | ASSLALGENTDTQY
- | TRBJ1-2 | TRBV29-1 | SAKTGVSYGYT
- | TRBJ2-2 | TRBV19 | ASRRSGNTGELF
- | TRBJ1-2 | TRBV6-1 | ALGVSPRSGYT
- | TRBJ2-7 | TRBV29-1 | SVVAGVTYEQY
- | TRBJ2-7 | TRBV10-3 | ASSYQVTYEQY
- | TRBJ2-1 | TRBV19 | ASSTSGRANEQF
- | TRBJ2-7 | TRBV27 | ASSLSVTYEQY
once | TRBJ2-7 | TRBV28 | ASTPATEGYEQY
- | TRBJ2-7 | TRBV5-4 | ASSPGLAGTYEQY
few | TRBJ1-1 | TRBV5-1 | ASSLGQPNTEAF
- | TRBJ2-7 | TRBV28 | ASSLHTSYEQY
- | TRBJ2-7 | TRBV7-9 | ASSLRGGVENFSYEQY
- | TRBJ2-3 | TRBV10-3 | AINPGTATDTQY
- | TRBJ2-7 | TRBV28 | ASSYMLAEQY
- | TRBJ2-2 | TRBV28 | ASISAGGELF
- | TRBJ1-1 | TRBV5-1 | ASSLGQGPFYTEAF
once | TRBJ2-5 | TRBV6-1 | ASRDRTSGSKTQY
- | TRBJ2-1 | TRBV27 | ASRSGGLAVYNEQF
- | TRBJ2-7 | TRBV28 | ASSLGRGRHEQY